A single count supports the clone carrying this T cell receptor (beta chain). The table came from immunoSEQ multiplex PCR; TCRdb's copy has only in-frame clones and leaves some out. The table lists tens of thousands of clones, approximately 79% of them singletons. V was trimmed by 6 bases and J by 0 bases, leaving 17 bases between them. This CDR3 contains 16 residues. Per the germline V gene, CDR1 is KGHSH and CDR2 is LQKENI. The record originates from a study of PD-L1 blockade in urothelial cancer. This clonotype was obtained from a man over 45 with urothelial cancer. The source material was PBMCs, sampled around atezolizumab (anti-PD-L1) treatment. This chain uses TRBV18 with TRBJ1-1; perhaps TRBD1 as D (5 bases). The CDR3 DNA follows: TGTGCCAGCTCCCCGGGGGAGGGTCGACTGAACACTGAAGCTTTCTTT. This encodes CASSPGEGRLNTEAFF.